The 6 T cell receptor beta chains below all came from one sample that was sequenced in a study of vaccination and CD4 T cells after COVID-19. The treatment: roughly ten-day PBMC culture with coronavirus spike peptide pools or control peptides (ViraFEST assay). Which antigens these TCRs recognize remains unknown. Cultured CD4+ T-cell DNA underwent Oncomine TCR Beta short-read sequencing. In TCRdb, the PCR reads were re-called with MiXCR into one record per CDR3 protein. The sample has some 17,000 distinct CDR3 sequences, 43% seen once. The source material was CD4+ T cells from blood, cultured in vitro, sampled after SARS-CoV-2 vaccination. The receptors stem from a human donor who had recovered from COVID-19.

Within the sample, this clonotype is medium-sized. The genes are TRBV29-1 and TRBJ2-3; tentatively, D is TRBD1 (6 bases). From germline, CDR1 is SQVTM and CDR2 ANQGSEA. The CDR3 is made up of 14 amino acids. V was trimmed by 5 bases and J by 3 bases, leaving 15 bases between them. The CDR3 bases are TGCAGCGTTCGCTTGGGGGCCGAAACAGATACGCAGTATTTT. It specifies CSVRLGAETDTQYF.

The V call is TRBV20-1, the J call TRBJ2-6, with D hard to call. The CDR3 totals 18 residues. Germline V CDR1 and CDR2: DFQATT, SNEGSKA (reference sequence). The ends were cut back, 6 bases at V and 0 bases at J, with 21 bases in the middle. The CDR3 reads CSAYHLGISFSGANVLTF. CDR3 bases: TGCAGTGCCTACCATTTGGGTATTAGCTTCTCTGGGGCCAACGTCCTGACTTTC.

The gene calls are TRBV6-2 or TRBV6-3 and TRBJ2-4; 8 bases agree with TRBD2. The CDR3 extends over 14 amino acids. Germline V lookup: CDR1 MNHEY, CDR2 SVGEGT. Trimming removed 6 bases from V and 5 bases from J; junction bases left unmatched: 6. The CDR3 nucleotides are TGTGCCAGCAGCCGGGGGGGGTCGGAAAACATTCAGTACTTC. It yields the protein CASSRGGSENIQYF.

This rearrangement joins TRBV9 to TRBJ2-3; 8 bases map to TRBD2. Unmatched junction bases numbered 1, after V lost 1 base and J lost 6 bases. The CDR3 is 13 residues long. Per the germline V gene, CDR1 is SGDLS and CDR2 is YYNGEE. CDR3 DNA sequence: TGTGCCAGCAGCGTACAGCGGGAGGATACGCAGTATTTT. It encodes CASSVQREDTQYF.

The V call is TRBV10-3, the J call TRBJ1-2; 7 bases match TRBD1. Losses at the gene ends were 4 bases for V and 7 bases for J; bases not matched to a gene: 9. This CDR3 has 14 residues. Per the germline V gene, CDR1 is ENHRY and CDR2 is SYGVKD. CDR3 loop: CAISVGTAFGGYTF. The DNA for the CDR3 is TGTGCCATCAGTGTTGGGACAGCATTTGGTGGCTACACCTTC.

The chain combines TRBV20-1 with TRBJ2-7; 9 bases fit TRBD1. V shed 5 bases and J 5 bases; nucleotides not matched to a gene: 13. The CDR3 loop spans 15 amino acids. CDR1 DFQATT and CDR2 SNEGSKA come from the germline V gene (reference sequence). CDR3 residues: CSAPPGQGIKNEQYF. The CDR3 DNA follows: TGCAGTGCTCCCCCTGGACAGGGGATTAAGAACGAGCAGTACTTC.